This paragraph covers one TCR beta chain sequence. Its antigen remains unknown. The data belong to a study of post-analysis software for immune sequencing data. Study context: Both relapsing-remitting and secondary progressive multiple sclerosis featured among the disease courses, as did progressive-relapsing multiple sclerosis.

cDNA libraries for TCR beta contained unique molecular identifiers. Yield was roughly 500,000 cDNA molecules from roughly 0.93 to 9.6 million T cells. TCRdb recomputed calls from the PCR reads with MiXCR, one row per CDR3 protein. The table lists 650,000 to 850,000 distinct CDR3 sequences, approximately 44% of them singletons. Study-level findings and limits: TRBV5-6, TRBV5-1 and TRBV20-1 were among about 5 TRBV segments more frequent in patients than controls. Patients with multiple sclerosis recorded significantly lower normalized Chao1 diversity than controls, the study found. Strong co-clustering by F measure was seen for same-batch samples.

The length of the CDR3 is 16 residues. V shed 2 bases and J shed 0 bases, with 11 bases lying between them. Per the germline V gene, CDR1 is SGHTA and CDR2 is FQGNSA. The receptor was isolated from a girl aged 5-17 years with multiple sclerosis. This chain joins TRBV7-2 and TRBJ2-1; tentative D call: TRBD2 (5 bases). The sample consisted of blood. For the CDR3, the DNA is TGTGCCAGCAGCTTATTGGCCGGGAACTCCTACAATGAGCAGTTCTTC. Translating gives CASSLLAGNSYNEQFF.